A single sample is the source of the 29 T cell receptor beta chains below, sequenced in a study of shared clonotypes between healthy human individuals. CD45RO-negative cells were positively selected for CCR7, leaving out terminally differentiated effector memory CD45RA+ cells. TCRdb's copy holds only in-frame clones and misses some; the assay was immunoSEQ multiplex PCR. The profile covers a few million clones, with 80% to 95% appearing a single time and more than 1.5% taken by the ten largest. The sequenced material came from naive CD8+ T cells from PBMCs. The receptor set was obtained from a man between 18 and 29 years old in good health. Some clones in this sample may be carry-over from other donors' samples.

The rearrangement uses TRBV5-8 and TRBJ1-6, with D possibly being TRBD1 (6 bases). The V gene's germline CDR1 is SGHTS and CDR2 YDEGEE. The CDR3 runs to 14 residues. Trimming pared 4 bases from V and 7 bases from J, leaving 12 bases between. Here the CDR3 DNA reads TGTGCCAGCAGCCGGCGGGACACCAATTCACCCCTCCACTTT. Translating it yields CASSRRDTNSPLHF.

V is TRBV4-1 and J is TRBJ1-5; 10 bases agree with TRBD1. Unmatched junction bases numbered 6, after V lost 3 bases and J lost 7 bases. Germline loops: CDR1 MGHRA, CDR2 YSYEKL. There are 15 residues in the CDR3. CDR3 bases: TGCGCCAGCAGCCAGAGACAGGGGGCAGGGCAGCCCCAGCATTTT. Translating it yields CASSQRQGAGQPQHF.

CDR3 nucleotides: TGTGCCAGCAGCCCCAACCCAGGGAGGGGCTACACCTTC. Translated: CASSPNPGRGYTF. This sequence joins TRBV7-9 and TRBJ1-2, with a weak D call TRBD1 (5 bases). This CDR3 spans 13 amino acids. Trimming took off 5 bases at V and 8 bases at J, with 15 bases between the two ends. Germline CDR1 and CDR2: SEHNR and FQNEAQ (reference sequence).

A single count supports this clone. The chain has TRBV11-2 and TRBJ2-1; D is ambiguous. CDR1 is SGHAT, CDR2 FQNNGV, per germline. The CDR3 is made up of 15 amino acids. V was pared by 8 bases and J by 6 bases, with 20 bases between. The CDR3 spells CASEPEIRLPNEQFF. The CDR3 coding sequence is TGTGCCAGCGAACCGGAAATCCGACTGCCCAATGAGCAGTTCTTC.

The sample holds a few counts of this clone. DNA for the CDR3: TGCGCCAGCAGCTTGGTGGCAGGGAGAGAAGCTTTCTTT. It codes for CASSLVAGREAFF. The rearrangement links TRBV5-1 to TRBJ1-1; TRBD1 is a possible D gene (5 bases). Looked up from germline, CDR1 is SGHRS and CDR2 is YFSETQ. This CDR3 spans 13 amino acids. Trimming pared 0 bases from V and 8 bases from J, leaving 11 bases between.

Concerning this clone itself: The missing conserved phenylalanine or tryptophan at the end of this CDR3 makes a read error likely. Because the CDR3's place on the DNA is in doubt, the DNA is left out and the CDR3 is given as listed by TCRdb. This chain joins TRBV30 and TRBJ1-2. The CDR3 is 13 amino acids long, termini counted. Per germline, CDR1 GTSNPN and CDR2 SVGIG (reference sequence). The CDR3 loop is CAWSTPPGDPRAS.

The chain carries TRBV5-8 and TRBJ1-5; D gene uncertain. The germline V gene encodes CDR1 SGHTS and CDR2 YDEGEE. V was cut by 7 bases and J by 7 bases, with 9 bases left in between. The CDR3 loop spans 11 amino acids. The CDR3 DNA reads TGTGCCAGCGACGGGAGGCAGCCCCAGCATTTT. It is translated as CASDGRQPQHF.

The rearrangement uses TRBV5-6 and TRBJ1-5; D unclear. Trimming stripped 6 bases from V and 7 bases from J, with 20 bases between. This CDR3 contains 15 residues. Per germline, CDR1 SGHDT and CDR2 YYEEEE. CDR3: CASNYYRAPRQPQHF. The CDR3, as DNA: TGTGCCAGCAATTACTATAGGGCGCCGAGGCAGCCCCAGCATTTT.

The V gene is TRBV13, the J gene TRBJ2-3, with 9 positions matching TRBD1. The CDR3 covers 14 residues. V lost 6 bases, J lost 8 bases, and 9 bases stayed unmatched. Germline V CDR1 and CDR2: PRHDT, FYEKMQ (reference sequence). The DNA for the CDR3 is TGTGCCAGCAGTTCCAACAGGGGGCGCGGTACGCAGTATTTT. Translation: CASSSNRGRGTQYF. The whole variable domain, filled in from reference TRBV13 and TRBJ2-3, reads AAGVIQSPRHLIKEKRETATLKCYPIPRHDTVYWYQQGPGQDPQFLISFYEKMQSDKGSIPDRFSAQQFSDYHSELNMSSLELGDSALYFCASSSNRGRGTQYFGPGTRLTVL.

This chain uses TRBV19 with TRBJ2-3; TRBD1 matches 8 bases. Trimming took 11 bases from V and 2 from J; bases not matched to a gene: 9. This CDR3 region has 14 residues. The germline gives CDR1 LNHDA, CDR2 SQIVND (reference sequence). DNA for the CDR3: TGTGCCGGTACGGACAGGGCATTCACAGATACGCAGTATTTT. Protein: CAGTDRAFTDTQYF. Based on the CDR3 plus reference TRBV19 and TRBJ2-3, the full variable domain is DGGITQSPKYLFRKEGQNVTLSCEQNLNHDAMYWYRQDPGQGLRLIYYSQIVNDFQKGDIAEGYSVSREKKESFPLTVTSAQKNPTAFYLCAGTDRAFTDTQYFGPGTRLTVL.

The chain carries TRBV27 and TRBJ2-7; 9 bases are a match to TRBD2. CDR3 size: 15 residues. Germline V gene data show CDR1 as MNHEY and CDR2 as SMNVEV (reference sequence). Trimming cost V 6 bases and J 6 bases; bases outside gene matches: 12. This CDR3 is CASREGGLALAEQYF. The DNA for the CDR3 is TGTGCCAGCAGAGAAGGGGGACTAGCCTTGGCCGAGCAGTACTTC.

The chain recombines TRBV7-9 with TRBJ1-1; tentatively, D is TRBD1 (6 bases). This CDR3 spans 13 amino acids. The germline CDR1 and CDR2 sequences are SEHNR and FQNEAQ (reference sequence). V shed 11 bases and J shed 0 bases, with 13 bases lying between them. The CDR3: CAGRTVLNTEAFF. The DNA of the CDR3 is TGTGCCGGAAGGACAGTACTGAACACTGAAGCTTTCTTT.

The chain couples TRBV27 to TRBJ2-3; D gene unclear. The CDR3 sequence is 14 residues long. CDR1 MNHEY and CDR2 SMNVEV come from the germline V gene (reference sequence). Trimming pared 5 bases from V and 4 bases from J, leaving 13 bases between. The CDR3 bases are TGTGCCAGCAGTCTCCCCGACCCATCAGATACGCAGTATTTT. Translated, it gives CASSLPDPSDTQYF.

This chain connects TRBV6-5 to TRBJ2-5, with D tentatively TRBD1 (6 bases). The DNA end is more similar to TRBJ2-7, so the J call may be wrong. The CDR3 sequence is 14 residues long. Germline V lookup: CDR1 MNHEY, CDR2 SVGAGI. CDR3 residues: CASSYIAGAGEQYF. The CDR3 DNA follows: TGTGCCAGCAGTTACATCGCAGGGGCAGGCGAGCAGTACTTC.

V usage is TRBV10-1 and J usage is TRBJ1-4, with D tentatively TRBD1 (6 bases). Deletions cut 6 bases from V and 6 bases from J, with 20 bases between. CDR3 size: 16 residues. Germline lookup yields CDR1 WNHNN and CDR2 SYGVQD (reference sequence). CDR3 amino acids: CASSPNPGDEYEKLFF. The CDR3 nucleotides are TGCGCCAGCAGCCCTAACCCAGGGGATGAGTATGAAAAACTGTTTTTT.

CDR3 protein: CASSLRGAGSYEQYF. The CDR3 bases are TGTGCCAGCAGTTTACGCGGCGCCGGCTCCTACGAGCAGTACTTC. J is TRBJ2-7 and V is TRBV28; no clear D. V lost 2 bases and J 0 bases, leaving 11 bases between the germline ends. The CDR3 is 15 residues long. Germline assignment: CDR1 MDHEN and CDR2 SYDVKM.

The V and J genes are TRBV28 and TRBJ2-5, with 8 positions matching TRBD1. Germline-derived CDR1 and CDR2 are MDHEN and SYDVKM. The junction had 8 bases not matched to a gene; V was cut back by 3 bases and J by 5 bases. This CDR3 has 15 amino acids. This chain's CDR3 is CASSFTGTGFETQYF. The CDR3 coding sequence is TGTGCCAGCAGTTTTACCGGGACAGGTTTCGAGACCCAGTACTTC.

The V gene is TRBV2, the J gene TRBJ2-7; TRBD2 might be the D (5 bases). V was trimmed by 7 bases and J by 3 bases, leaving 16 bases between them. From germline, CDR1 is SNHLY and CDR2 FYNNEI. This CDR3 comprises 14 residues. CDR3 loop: CASIGEDFYYEQYF. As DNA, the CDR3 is TGTGCCAGCATAGGCGAGGACTTTTACTACGAGCAGTACTTC. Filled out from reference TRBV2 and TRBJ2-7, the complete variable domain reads EPEVTQTPSHQVTQMGQEVILRCVPISNHLYFYWYRQILGQKVEFLVSFYNNEISEKSEIFDDQFSVERPDGSNFTLKIRSTKLEDSAMYFCASIGEDFYYEQYFGPGTRLTVT.

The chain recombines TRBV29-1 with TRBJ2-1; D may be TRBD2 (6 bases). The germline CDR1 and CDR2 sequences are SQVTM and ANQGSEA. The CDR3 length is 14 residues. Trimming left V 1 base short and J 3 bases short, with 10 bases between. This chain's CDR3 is CSVEGGKGYNEQFF. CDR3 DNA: TGCAGCGTTGAAGGCGGGAAGGGCTACAATGAGCAGTTCTTC.

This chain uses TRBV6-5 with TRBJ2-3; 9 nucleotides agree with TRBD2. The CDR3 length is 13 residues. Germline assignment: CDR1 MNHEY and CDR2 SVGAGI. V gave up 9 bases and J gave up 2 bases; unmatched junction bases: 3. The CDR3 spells CASGLAYTDTQYF. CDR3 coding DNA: TGTGCCAGTGGACTAGCGTACACAGATACGCAGTATTTT.

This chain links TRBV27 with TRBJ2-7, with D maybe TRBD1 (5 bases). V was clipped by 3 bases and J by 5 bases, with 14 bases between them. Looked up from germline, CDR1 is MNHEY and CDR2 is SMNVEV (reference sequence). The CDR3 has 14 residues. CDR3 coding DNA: TGTGCCAGCAGTTTTTGGGCCAGGGCCCACGAGCAGTACTTC. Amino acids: CASSFWARAHEQYF.

DNA for the CDR3: TGTGCCAGTCGGAATAGCGGGAACCCCGAGACCCAGTACTTC. It translates to CASRNSGNPETQYF. The chain carries TRBV7-8 and TRBJ2-5, with 8 bases lining up with TRBD2. From germline, CDR1 is SGHVS and CDR2 FQNEAQ. The trim removed 9 bases at V and 5 bases at J, leaving 11 bases unmatched. This CDR3 region has 14 residues.

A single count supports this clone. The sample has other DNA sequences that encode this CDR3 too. CDR3 residues: CASTPGTSGRNEQFF. CDR3 nucleotides: TGTGCCAGCACCCCCGGGACTAGCGGGAGAAATGAGCAGTTCTTC. V is TRBV27 and J is TRBJ2-1; 14 bases agree with TRBD2. The CDR3 extends over 15 amino acids. V was clipped by 7 bases and J by 7 bases; unmatched bases: 6. Germline V gene lookup returns CDR1 MNHEY and CDR2 SMNVEV (reference sequence).

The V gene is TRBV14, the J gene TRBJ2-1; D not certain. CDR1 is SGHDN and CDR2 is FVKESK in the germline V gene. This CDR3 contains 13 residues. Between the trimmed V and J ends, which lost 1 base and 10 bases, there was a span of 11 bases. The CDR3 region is CASSQVKGTEQFF. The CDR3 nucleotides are TGTGCCAGCAGCCAAGTCAAGGGCACCGAGCAGTTCTTC.

The CDR3 DNA reads as TGTGCCAGCAGTGAAGCTAGCGGAGAGGGGTACATTAAGCAGTTCTTC. This translates into CASSEASGEGYIKQFF. The V gene is TRBV6-4, the J gene TRBJ2-1, with 7 bases lining up with TRBD2. J gave up 11 bases and V 3 bases, and 16 bases lay outside the gene matches. This CDR3 comprises 16 residues. Germline CDR1 and CDR2: MRHNA and SNTAGT.

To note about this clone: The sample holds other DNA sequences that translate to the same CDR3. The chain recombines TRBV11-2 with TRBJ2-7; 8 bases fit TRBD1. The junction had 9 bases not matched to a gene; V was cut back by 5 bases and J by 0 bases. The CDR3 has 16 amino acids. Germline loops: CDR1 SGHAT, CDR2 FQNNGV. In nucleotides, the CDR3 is TGTGCCAGCAGCCTCACCGGGACAGGCGTCTCCTACGAGCAGTACTTC. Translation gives CASSLTGTGVSYEQYF.

The CDR3 protein is CASSFRAPDEQYF. The CDR3 nucleotides read TGCGCCAGCAGCTTTAGGGCCCCGGACGAGCAGTACTTC. This rearrangement joins TRBV5-1 to TRBJ2-7, with D uncertain. The CDR3 loop spans 13 amino acids. The germline gives CDR1 SGHRS, CDR2 YFSETQ. The V gene lost 2 bases and the J gene lost 5 bases, with 11 bases spanning the gap.

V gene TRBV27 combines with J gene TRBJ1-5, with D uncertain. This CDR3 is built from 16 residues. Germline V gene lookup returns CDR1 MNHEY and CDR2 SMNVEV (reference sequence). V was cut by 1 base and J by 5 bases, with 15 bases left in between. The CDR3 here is CASSLWSGGRDQPQHF. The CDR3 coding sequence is TGTGCCAGCAGTTTATGGTCCGGAGGTAGGGATCAGCCCCAGCATTTT.

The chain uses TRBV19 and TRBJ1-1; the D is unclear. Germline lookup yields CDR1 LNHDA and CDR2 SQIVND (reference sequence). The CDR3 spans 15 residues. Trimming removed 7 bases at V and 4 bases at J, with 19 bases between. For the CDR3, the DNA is TGTGCCAGTACCAAAATACGGTCCCGGAGCACTGAAGCTTTCTTT. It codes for CASTKIRSRSTEAFF. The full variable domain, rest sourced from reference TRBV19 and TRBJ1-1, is DGGITQSPKYLFRKEGQNVTLSCEQNLNHDAMYWYRQDPGQGLRLIYYSQIVNDFQKGDIAEGYSVSREKKESFPLTVTSAQKNPTAFYLCASTKIRSRSTEAFFGQGTRLTVV.